The 26 T cell receptor beta chains in this list originate from one sample, sequenced in a study of T cells after yellow fever vaccination. TCRdb reanalysed the 5' RACE reads using MiXCR and keeps one entry per CDR3 protein. Found here are some 600,000 distinct CDR3 sequences, about 15% of them singletons; the top ten hold 15% to 20%. Sample: PBMCs, taken 4 to 6 days after the first yellow fever vaccination. All receptors derive from a man in his late teens or twenties who received the YFV17D yellow fever vaccine.

This clonotype was counted a few times. The chain combines TRBV24-1 with TRBJ2-1, with 8 bases that match TRBD2. The germline CDR1 and CDR2 sequences are KGHDR and SFDVKD. The junction had 9 bases not matched to a gene; V was cut back by 3 bases and J by 3 bases. The CDR3 is made up of 17 amino acids. The CDR3, as DNA: TGTGCCACCAGTGATCCGACTAGCGTCGCTCACTACAATGAGCAGTTCTTC. Translated, it gives CATSDPTSVAHYNEQFF.

This clonotype was seen a handful of times. CDR3 in amino acids: CSVDPPLGGSSYNEQFF. The CDR3 DNA is TGCAGCGTTGATCCCCCCCTGGGCGGTAGCTCCTACAATGAGCAGTTCTTC. V usage is TRBV29-1 and J usage is TRBJ2-1; D call uncertain. The CDR3 covers 17 residues. V lost 3 bases to trimming and J lost 0 bases, with 18 bases between them. From germline, CDR1 is SQVTM and CDR2 ANQGSEA.

The V gene is TRBV7-2, the J gene TRBJ1-2; D is possibly TRBD1 (5 bases). The germline gives CDR1 SGHTA, CDR2 FQGNSA. This CDR3 has 15 residues. V lost 0 bases, J lost 2 bases, and 10 bases lay in between. DNA of the CDR3: TGTGCCAGCAGCTTAGCGGTGGGGCGAAACTATGGCTACACCTTC. It translates to CASSLAVGRNYGYTF.

This chain joins TRBV5-6 and TRBJ1-3, with a tentative D call TRBD1 (6 bases). V was clipped by 2 bases and J by 1 base, with 13 bases between them. The germline V gene encodes CDR1 SGHDT and CDR2 YYEEEE. The CDR3 contains 16 residues. CDR3 region: CASSFEGGLSGNTIYF. In nucleotides, the CDR3 is TGTGCCAGCAGCTTTGAAGGGGGATTGTCTGGAAACACCATATATTTT.

This clonotype was seen only once. The chain is built from TRBV3-1 and TRBJ2-3; a possible D gene is TRBD2 (6 bases). CDR3 length equals 15 residues. Germline-derived CDR1 and CDR2 are LGHDT and YNNKEL (reference sequence). V was pared by 3 bases and J by 3 bases, with 13 bases between. The CDR3 DNA sequence: TGTGCCAGCAGCCACAGGGCGGGGAGGACAGATACGCAGTATTTT. Amino acid sequence: CASSHRAGRTDTQYF.

The V call is TRBV7-9, the J call TRBJ2-7, with D unresolved. Germline lookup yields CDR1 SEHNR and CDR2 FQNEAQ (reference sequence). V lost 4 bases to trimming and J lost 3 bases, with 19 bases between them. This CDR3 contains 16 residues. The CDR3 loop is CASSSLSPTALYEQYF. As DNA, the CDR3 is TGTGCCAGCAGCTCATTGTCCCCGACGGCCCTCTACGAGCAGTACTTC.

V gene TRBV6-4 combines with J gene TRBJ1-1, with D tentatively TRBD1 (6 bases). The CDR3 length is 11 residues. V was trimmed by 6 bases and J by 8 bases, leaving 10 bases between them. Germline V lookup: CDR1 MRHNA, CDR2 SNTAGT. The CDR3 region is CASSDGTEAFF. Written as DNA, the CDR3 is TGTGCCAGCAGCGACGGGACAGAAGCTTTCTTT.

This clonotype was seen only a few times. V and J are TRBV18 and TRBJ2-1, with 10 bases matching TRBD2. V was clipped by 4 bases and J by 10 bases; unmatched bases: 13. The CDR3 has 16 amino acids. Germline V gene lookup returns CDR1 KGHSH and CDR2 LQKENI. In nucleotides, the CDR3 is TGTGCCAGCTCACGAAACTCAGCGGGGGGGGACCGGGAGCAGTTCTTC. This gives the protein CASSRNSAGGDREQFF.

The chain links TRBV5-1 to TRBJ2-1; D might be TRBD2 (6 bases). V was pared by 7 bases and J by 4 bases, with 9 bases between. CDR1 and CDR2 from the germline V gene are SGHRS and YFSETQ. This CDR3 is built from 12 residues. The CDR3 nucleotides are TGCGCCAGCGGGGGGATTTACAATGAGCAGTTCTTC. This gives the protein CASGGIYNEQFF.

This clonotype was counted many times. The gene calls are TRBV29-1 and TRBJ2-3; D is unclear. The CDR3 is 18 residues long. Germline assignment: CDR1 SQVTM and CDR2 ANQGSEA. V lost 0 bases, J lost 2 bases, and 21 bases lay in between. CDR3 DNA: TGCAGCGTTGAAGATCGTCTTGGTCTGGCGGCCTACACAGATACGCAGTATTTT. It is translated as CSVEDRLGLAAYTDTQYF.

This chain connects TRBV11-3 to TRBJ2-3, with 7 positions matching TRBD2. The CDR3 extends over 16 amino acids. Germline V gives CDR1 SGHNT, CDR2 YENEEA. V lost 4 bases to trimming and J lost 0 bases; unmatched junction nucleotides: 7. As DNA, the CDR3 is TGTGCCAGCAGCTCCGGAAAGCGGGGAAGCACAGATACGCAGTATTTT. Protein sequence: CASSSGKRGSTDTQYF.

This clonotype has just a few counts. CDR3: CASSSLRGGEDTQYF. The DNA of the CDR3 is TGTGCCAGCAGCTCCCTTCGCGGGGGGGAAGATACGCAGTATTTT. The chain employs TRBV7-9 and TRBJ2-3; 9 bases agree with TRBD2. This CDR3 contains 15 residues. V lost 4 bases, J lost 5 bases, and 7 bases stayed unmatched. The germline V gene encodes CDR1 SEHNR and CDR2 FQNEAQ (reference sequence).

The chain links TRBV28 to TRBJ2-6, with D unclear. Deletions cut 4 bases from V and 2 bases from J, with 12 bases between. Germline-derived CDR1 and CDR2 are MDHEN and SYDVKM. The CDR3 spans 16 residues. The CDR3 reads CASSYPWATGANVLTF. As DNA, the CDR3 is TGTGCCAGCAGTTATCCCTGGGCGACTGGGGCCAACGTCCTGACTTTC.

The V and J genes are TRBV12-3 or TRBV12-4 and TRBJ2-7; D possibly uses TRBD1 or TRBD2 (6 bases each). With 3 bases removed from V and 5 bases from J, the gap between germline ends came to 17 bases. This CDR3 has 15 residues. The CDR3 DNA reads as TGTGCCAGCAGTTTTGGGCCTTACCGGGGGCACGAGCAGTACTTC. As protein: CASSFGPYRGHEQYF.

There are a few counts of this clonotype. The V call is TRBV9, the J call TRBJ2-7, with D possibly TRBD2 on 6 matching bases. The V end was cut by 3 bases, the J end by 6 bases, with 10 bases between. CDR1 SGDLS and CDR2 YYNGEE come from the germline V gene. The CDR3 spans 12 residues. CDR3 bases: TGTGCCAGCAGCGCTCAGGGACTCGAGCAGTACTTC. Translating gives CASSAQGLEQYF.

This clonotype has just a few counts. This rearrangement joins TRBV24-1 to TRBJ2-1, with D perhaps matching TRBD1 or TRBD2 (5 bases each). In germline, CDR1 is KGHDR, CDR2 SFDVKD. The CDR3 has 15 residues. V lost 1 base and J lost 2, with 8 bases in between. The DNA for the CDR3 is TGTGCCACCAGTGATTTCGAGGGGACCTACAATGAGCAGTTCTTC. Encoded protein: CATSDFEGTYNEQFF.

In its sample, this clonotype was seen a few times. The chain's CDR3 is CASTHPPYSGNTIYF. Here the CDR3 DNA reads TGTGCCAGCACGCACCCCCCGTACTCTGGAAACACCATATATTTT. The V call is TRBV7-9, the J call TRBJ1-3; D remains ambiguous. Trimming left V 7 bases short and J 0 bases short, with 13 bases between. Per germline, CDR1 SEHNR and CDR2 FQNEAQ (reference sequence). The CDR3 length is 15 residues.

Many counts were recorded for this clonotype. The chain uses TRBV11-2 and TRBJ2-1; D uncertain. This CDR3 has 14 residues. Germline loops: CDR1 SGHAT, CDR2 FQNNGV. The V end lost 4 bases, the J end lost 0 bases, and 7 bases lay between the germline ends. CDR3 in amino acids: CASSSQSSYNEQFF. The CDR3 region has the DNA TGTGCCAGCAGCTCACAAAGCTCCTACAATGAGCAGTTCTTC. Full variable domain (missing parts from reference TRBV11-2 and TRBJ2-1): EAGVAQSPRYKIIEKRQSVAFWCNPISGHATLYWYQQILGQGPKLLIQFQNNGVVDDSQLPKDRFSAERLKGVDSTLKIQPAKLEDSAVYLCASSSQSSYNEQFFGPGTRLTVL.

This clonotype was detected only a few times. The V gene is TRBV2, the J gene TRBJ2-3; D may correspond to TRBD1 or TRBD2 (5 bases each). Deletions cut 3 bases from V and 5 bases from J, with 9 bases between. The CDR3 totals 13 residues. The V gene's germline CDR1 is SNHLY and CDR2 FYNNEI. CDR3 DNA sequence: TGTGCCAGCAGTGACAGGGACGGAGATACGCAGTATTTT. It yields the protein CASSDRDGDTQYF.

This chain connects TRBV12-3 or TRBV12-4 to TRBJ1-1; D gene uncertain. Between the trimmed V and J ends, which lost 4 bases and 6 bases, there was a span of 15 bases. This CDR3 comprises 14 residues. CDR3 amino acids: CASSSDGVYSEAFF. CDR3 DNA sequence: TGTGCCAGCAGTTCCGATGGGGTTTACTCTGAAGCTTTCTTT.

A few counts support this clonotype. The chain combines TRBV5-1 with TRBJ1-5; TRBD1 is a possible D gene (5 bases). The germline gives CDR1 SGHRS, CDR2 YFSETQ. Trimming removed 4 bases from V and 0 bases from J, with 11 bases in between. The CDR3 totals 15 residues. CDR3 DNA sequence: TGCGCCAGCAGCCATGGGACGGATAGCAATCAGCCCCAGCATTTT. Translated, it gives CASSHGTDSNQPQHF.

The table lists this clonotype with a few counts. The rearrangement links TRBV10-3 to TRBJ2-3; D remains ambiguous. This CDR3 contains 10 residues. V lost 11 bases, J lost 7 bases, and 10 bases lay in between. Germline V gene data show CDR1 as ENHRY and CDR2 as SYGVKD. The DNA for the CDR3 is TGTGCCGTCCACCTAAATACGCAGTATTTT. Its protein is CAVHLNTQYF.

V and J are TRBV2 and TRBJ2-7; 12 bases align to TRBD1. From germline, CDR1 is SNHLY and CDR2 FYNNEI. Unmatched junction bases numbered 12, after V lost 10 bases and J lost 8 bases. This CDR3 has 14 residues. This CDR3 is CATHSSGTGGKQYF. CDR3 DNA sequence: TGTGCCACCCACTCGTCCGGGACAGGGGGCAAGCAGTACTTC.

This chain connects TRBV6-5 to TRBJ2-5, with 11 bases fitting TRBD2. The CDR3 spans 17 residues. V trimming: 2 bases; J trimming: 2 bases; junction bases outside the gene matches: 7. Per germline, CDR1 MNHEY and CDR2 SVGAGI. DNA for the CDR3: TGTGCCAGCAGTTACGGTCTAGCGGGGGGTTCACAAGAGACCCAGTACTTC. Translated: CASSYGLAGGSQETQYF.

The chain is built from TRBV3-1 and TRBJ2-3; no definite D call. V shed 3 bases and J shed 2 bases, with 9 bases lying between them. Germline V gene sequence: CDR1 LGHDT, CDR2 YNNKEL (reference sequence). This CDR3 has 14 amino acids. The CDR3 DNA follows: TGTGCCAGCAGCCACTCGACCAACACAGATACGCAGTATTTT. This gives the protein CASSHSTNTDTQYF.

This clonotype was seen more than once but under ten times. This rearrangement joins TRBV7-8 to TRBJ2-1, with D hard to call. V was cut by 2 bases and J by 6 bases, with 8 bases left in between. CDR1 and CDR2 (germline): SGHVS, FQNEAQ. This CDR3 comprises 13 residues. The CDR3 bases are TGTGCCAGCAGCTTACCAGTCCCCAATGAGCAGTTCTTC. Residues: CASSLPVPNEQFF.